This T cell receptor beta chain was sequenced during a study of molecular identifiers for immune sequencing clone quantification. Study-wide findings and caveats: The sizes of highly expanded clones could be underestimated when identical TCR molecules share a barcode.

V lost 1 base to trimming and J lost 6 bases, with 7 bases between them. In germline, CDR1 is DFQATT, CDR2 SNEGSKA (reference sequence). The CDR3 length is 11 residues. This clonotype was recorded a few times. Its cognate antigen is unknown. TCRdb fed the PCR reads into MiXCR, producing one record per CDR3 protein. This table has hundreds of thousands of distinct CDR3 sequences, just under 20% appearing once. This receptor was taken from a human donor in good health. Some libraries in this study had Jurkat cell RNA spiked in. The chain uses TRBV20-1 and TRBJ2-7; unclear D gene. The sample taken for sequencing was naive CD8+ T cells from blood, with Jurkat cell RNA spiked in. Subset denoted: FACS-sorted CD8+CD4-CCR7+CD45RA+ naive T cells. CDR3 sequence (DNA): TGCAGTGCTAGAGTGGCGGTCGAGCAGTACTTC. Translated, it gives CSARVAVEQYF.